The next 18 T cell receptor beta chains were all read from a single sample in a study of PD-1 blockade in classical Hodgkin lymphoma. All the patients suffered relapse after autologous stem cell transplantation, and brentuximab vedotin exposure differed. Negative selection with magnetic separation was used to purify CD4+ T cells from thawed PBMCs. Libraries were prepared by immunoSEQ multiplex PCR; TCRdb keeps only in-frame clonotypes and omits some of them. Of 30,000 to 35,000 clones in the sample, approximately 92% were seen once. The sequencing here drew on CD4+ T cells from blood, taken at baseline. The origin of the receptors is a human donor with classical Hodgkin lymphoma.

V gene TRBV28 combines with J gene TRBJ1-1; D gene uncertain. The V end was cut by 7 bases, the J end by 5 bases, with 26 bases between. The CDR3 sequence is 17 residues long. Germline loops: CDR1 MDHEN, CDR2 SYDVKM. The CDR3 protein is CASMSQPVRRRRTEAFF. As DNA, the CDR3 is TGTGCCAGCATGAGCCAGCCGGTGAGGCGAAGAAGGACTGAAGCTTTCTTT.

The rearrangement uses TRBV28 and TRBJ2-7; D gene ambiguous. Germline V CDR1 and CDR2: MDHEN, SYDVKM. There are 12 residues in the CDR3. V was trimmed by 3 bases and J by 3 bases, leaving 6 bases between them. The CDR3 coding sequence is TGTGCCAGCAGTTTCTCCAGCTACGAGCAGTACTTC. Translation gives CASSFSSYEQYF.

V usage is TRBV4-2 and J usage is TRBJ2-2; D is perhaps TRBD2 (6 bases). V gave up 0 bases and J gave up 4 bases, with 9 bases separating them. From germline, CDR1 is LGHNA and CDR2 YNFKEQ. This CDR3 is built from 15 residues. The CDR3 DNA sequence: TGTGCCAGCAGCCAAGATGGTAGCGGCACCGGGGAGCTGTTTTTT. Translating it yields CASSQDGSGTGELFF.

The V call is TRBV6-5, the J call TRBJ2-3; TRBD2 might be the D (5 bases). CDR1 MNHEY and CDR2 SVGAGI come from the germline V gene. V lost 2 bases to trimming and J lost 4 bases, with 7 bases between them. CDR3 length: 13 residues. CDR3 sequence: CASSYNGADTQYF. The CDR3 bases are TGTGCCAGCAGTTACAACGGGGCAGATACGCAGTATTTT.

The chain recombines TRBV29-1 with TRBJ2-1; TRBD2 aligns across 10 bases. From germline, CDR1 is SQVTM and CDR2 ANQGSEA. The CDR3 runs to 15 residues. J gave up 8 bases and V 6 bases, and 13 bases lay outside the gene matches. The CDR3 region is CSVEREGLVADEQFF. Here the CDR3 DNA reads TGCAGCGTAGAGCGGGAGGGCCTGGTTGCGGATGAGCAGTTCTTC.

The chain combines TRBV10-2 with TRBJ1-1; D may be TRBD1 (5 bases). The CDR3 length is 13 residues. CDR1 is WSHSY, CDR2 SAAADI, per germline. Trimming removed 6 bases from V and 3 bases from J, with 11 bases in between. CDR3 DNA sequence: TGCGCCAGCAGCGTCCGGGGGTACACTGAAGCTTTCTTT. This sequence encodes CASSVRGYTEAFF.

The chain employs TRBV7-6 and TRBJ1-2; 8 positions match TRBD1. There are 14 residues in the CDR3. Germline CDR1 and CDR2: SGHVS and FNYEAQ. The V segment lost 5 bases and the J segment 6 bases; nucleotides outside the gene matches: 8. The CDR3 protein is CASSTGTGTHGYTF. DNA of the CDR3: TGTGCCAGCAGCACGGGGACAGGAACCCATGGCTACACCTTC. Using reference TRBV7-6 and TRBJ1-2 for the parts outside the CDR3, the full variable domain is GAGVSQSPRYKVTKRGQDVALRCDPISGHVSLYWYRQALGQGPEFLTYFNYEAQQDKSGLPNDRFSAERPEGSISTLTIQRTEQRDSAMYRCASSTGTGTHGYTFGSGTRLTVV.

The J gene is TRBJ1-2, the V gene TRBV23-1, with D tentatively TRBD1 (5 bases). Being an ORF, TRBV23-1 has a function that is uncertain. CDR3 size: 14 residues. Trimming took off 4 bases at V and 4 bases at J, with 13 bases between the two ends. CDR3: CASSPPGGGYGYTF. CDR3 DNA: TGCGCCAGCAGTCCCCCGGGGGGGGGCTATGGCTACACCTTC.

The chain carries TRBV11-2 and TRBJ2-3; 9 bases agree with TRBD1. Germline CDR1 is SGHAT and CDR2 is FQNNGV. V shed 6 bases, J shed 1 base, and the junction held 11 bases outside the gene matches. The CDR3 has 17 amino acids. CDR3 nucleotide sequence: TGTGCCAGCAGACCCCAGGACAGGGGACGGGGCACAGATACGCAGTATTTT. Its translation is CASRPQDRGRGTDTQYF.

V is TRBV9 and J is TRBJ1-1, with D unresolved. CDR1 is SGDLS and CDR2 is YYNGEE in the germline V gene. V lost 1 base and J lost 1, with 5 bases in between. This CDR3 is built from 13 residues. CDR3 protein: CASSVSRNTEAFF. DNA of the CDR3: TGTGCCAGCAGCGTATCGCGGAACACTGAAGCTTTCTTT. Full variable domain (missing parts from reference TRBV9 and TRBJ1-1): DSGVTQTPKHLITATGQRVTLRCSPRSGDLSVYWYQQSLDQGLQFLIQYYNGEERAKGNILERFSAQQFPDLHSELNLSSLELGDSALYFCASSVSRNTEAFFGQGTRLTVV.

The chain couples TRBV14 to TRBJ1-2; D perhaps matches TRBD1 (5 bases). This CDR3 contains 13 residues. Germline V lookup: CDR1 SGHDN, CDR2 FVKESK. Deletions cut 4 bases from V and 4 bases from J, with 10 bases between. The CDR3 bases are TGTGCCAGCAGCCCCTCGGGGGGCTATGGCTACACCTTC. Amino acid sequence: CASSPSGGYGYTF.

The chain links TRBV15 to TRBJ2-7, with a tentative D call TRBD1 (5 bases). Trimming cost V 0 bases and J 2 bases, with 8 bases left between them. Germline CDR1 is LNHNV and CDR2 is YYDKDF (reference sequence). The CDR3 consists of 14 residues. DNA for the CDR3: TGTGCCACCAGCAGAGATAAGGGGACCTACGAGCAGTACTTC. Protein: CATSRDKGTYEQYF.

V usage is TRBV7-2 and J usage is TRBJ2-7; 12 positions match TRBD2. With V trimmed by 4 bases and J by 3 bases, 10 bases remained unmatched. CDR1 SGHTA and CDR2 FQGNSA come from the germline V gene. The CDR3 contains 17 residues. The DNA of the CDR3 is TGTGCCAGCAGCTCAAGTTCCGGGACTAGCGGGCTCTACGAGCAGTACTTC. It translates to CASSSSSGTSGLYEQYF.

The J gene is TRBJ2-3, the V gene TRBV4-1; D gene unclear. CDR1 is MGHRA, CDR2 YSYEKL, per germline. This CDR3 is built from 12 residues. Trimming removed 8 bases from V and 1 base from J, with 7 bases in between. The CDR3 here is CASGVRTDTQYF. CDR3 sequence (DNA): TGCGCCAGCGGTGTGCGCACAGATACGCAGTATTTT.

The rearrangement uses TRBV11-1 and TRBJ2-4; 7 bases are a match to TRBD1. CDR1 and CDR2 from the germline V gene are SGHAT and FQDESV (reference sequence). The CDR3 spans 15 residues. Trimming removed 5 bases from V and 8 bases from J; junction bases left unmatched: 12. DNA of the CDR3: TGTGCCAGCAGCGCCGGGACAGCTAGAATGGACATTCAGTACTTC. This codes for CASSAGTARMDIQYF.

This chain joins TRBV7-7 and TRBJ1-1, with D unclear. The CDR3 spans 15 residues. V lost 5 bases and J lost 3, with 16 bases in between. Germline values: CDR1 SSHAT, CDR2 FNYEAQ (reference sequence). CDR3 DNA: TGTGCCAGCAGCCTAGGCGGGCTGCGGTACACTGAAGCTTTCTTT. Amino acids: CASSLGGLRYTEAFF.

This clone was recorded once. The rearrangement uses TRBV9 and TRBJ2-7; no clear D gene. The germline gives CDR1 SGDLS, CDR2 YYNGEE. V lost 0 bases, J lost 3 bases, and 13 bases lay in between. The CDR3 totals 15 residues. The CDR3 loop is CASSVAVGRYYEQYF. CDR3 DNA sequence: TGTGCCAGCAGCGTAGCTGTGGGCAGATACTACGAGCAGTACTTC.

In its sample, this clone was seen a few times. This chain uses TRBV10-1 with TRBJ1-1, with no clear D. This CDR3 spans 13 amino acids. With 4 bases removed from V and 0 bases from J, the gap between germline ends came to 6 bases. The germline V gene encodes CDR1 WNHNN and CDR2 SYGVQD (reference sequence). The chain's CDR3 is CASSATVNTEAFF. The CDR3 coding sequence is TGCGCCAGCAGTGCGACTGTGAACACTGAAGCTTTCTTT.